The 31 T cell receptor beta chains given below trace back to one sample, sequenced in a study of T cells in localized non-small cell lung cancer. Sequenced by immunoSEQ multiplex PCR; TCRdb stores in-frame clones only, minus some. The table has about 55,000 clones, over 80% seen once. The starting material was peripheral blood mononuclear cells, obtained before any cancer treatment. All receptors come from a man between 40 and 75 years old with stage III lung adenocarcinoma.

The chain uses TRBV11-3 and TRBJ1-5, with D hard to call. CDR1 SGHNT and CDR2 YENEEA come from the germline V gene. This CDR3 region has 17 residues. Trimming pared 1 base from V and 2 bases from J, leaving 15 bases between. CDR3 DNA sequence: TGTGCCAGCAGCTTAGGGGCGAAGGCTAATGGCAATCAGCCCCAGCATTTT. Its protein is CASSLGAKANGNQPQHF. The full variable domain, rest sourced from reference TRBV11-3 and TRBJ1-5, is EAGVVQSPRYKIIEKKQPVAFWCNPISGHNTLYWYLQNLGQGPELLIRYENEEAVDDSQLPKDRFSAERLKGVDSTLKIQPAELGDSAVYLCASSLGAKANGNQPQHFGDGTRLSIL.

V and J are TRBV5-1 and TRBJ2-2, with TRBD1 matching 10 bases. Germline-derived CDR1 and CDR2 are SGHRS and YFSETQ. The junction had 6 bases not matched to a gene; V was cut back by 4 bases and J by 6 bases. The CDR3 runs 15 residues. The CDR3 nucleotides are TGCGCCAGCAGCGCGGGACAGGGGTATGCCGGGGAGCTGTTTTTT. Amino acids: CASSAGQGYAGELFF.

This rearrangement joins TRBV29-1 to TRBJ1-1, with D unresolved. Germline V CDR1 and CDR2: SQVTM, ANQGSEA. The V and J ends lost 4 bases and 1 base respectively, with 7 bases between them. The CDR3 has 12 amino acids. The CDR3 here is CSVVQQNTEAFF. The CDR3 coding sequence is TGCAGCGTTGTCCAACAGAACACTGAAGCTTTCTTT.

The chain combines TRBV7-9 with TRBJ2-1; the match to TRBD2 covers 11 bases. CDR1 and CDR2 (germline): SEHNR, FQNEAQ (reference sequence). V lost 5 bases and J lost 0; bases outside the gene matches: 3. This CDR3 has 16 amino acids. The CDR3 sequence: CASSLTSGASYNEQFF. In DNA form, the CDR3 reads TGTGCCAGCAGCCTGACTAGCGGGGCCTCCTACAATGAGCAGTTCTTC. The full variable domain, in which reference TRBV7-9 and TRBJ2-1 provide the parts outside the CDR3, is DTGVSQNPRHKITKRGQNVTFRCDPISEHNRLYWYRQTLGQGPEFLTYFQNEAQLEKSRLLSDRFSAERPKGSFSTLEIQRTEQGDSAMYLCASSLTSGASYNEQFFGPGTRLTVL.

CDR3 region: CASSFRERGNTEAFF. The CDR3 DNA reads TGTGCCAGCAGTTTCCGCGAGCGGGGGAACACTGAAGCTTTCTTT. The chain is built from TRBV6-6 and TRBJ1-1; no clear D. The CDR3 runs 15 residues. V lost 4 bases and J lost 1, with 13 bases in between. The germline CDR1 and CDR2 sequences are MNHNY and SVGAGI (reference sequence).

The V gene is TRBV5-1, the J gene TRBJ2-7; 9 positions match TRBD2. Germline CDR1 and CDR2: SGHRS and YFSETQ. This CDR3 has 17 amino acids. The V and J ends lost 4 bases and 7 bases, in that order; junction bases with no gene match: 18. As DNA, the CDR3 is TGCGCCAGCAGCCAAGGCCCGAGACTAGCGGCCCTTCGTGAGCAGTACTTC. It encodes CASSQGPRLAALREQYF.

A few counts support this clone. CDR3 loop: CASSRQGSYEQYF. CDR3 DNA sequence: TGTGCCAGCAGTCGACAGGGATCCTACGAGCAGTACTTC. The V call is TRBV6-1, the J call TRBJ2-7; 7 bases align to TRBD1. This CDR3 has 13 amino acids. Per germline, CDR1 MNHNS and CDR2 SASEGT. V trimming: 5 bases; J trimming: 1 base; junction bases outside the gene matches: 2.

The V and J genes are TRBV7-9 and TRBJ2-3, with D perhaps matching TRBD2 (6 bases). CDR3 length: 18 residues. V dropped 4 bases and J dropped 1 base, with 21 bases sitting between them. From germline, CDR1 is SEHNR and CDR2 FQNEAQ (reference sequence). The CDR3 protein is CASSSGLDSGGGTDTQYF. In nucleotides, the CDR3 is TGTGCCAGCAGCTCCGGCCTCGACTCCGGGGGTGGCACAGATACGCAGTATTTT.

The CDR3 DNA reads TGTGCCAGCAGTGAGTCCTACTCCTACGAGCAGTACTTC. It translates to CASSESYSYEQYF. The chain has TRBV25-1 and TRBJ2-7; D not resolved. With 3 bases removed from V and 0 bases from J, the gap between germline ends came to 6 bases. The length of the CDR3 is 13 residues. Germline CDR1 MGHDK, CDR2 SYGVNS.

J is TRBJ2-7 and V is TRBV7-6; possible D gene TRBD2, 5 bases. V gave up 1 base and J gave up 5 bases, with 9 bases separating them. CDR1 is SGHVS, CDR2 FNYEAQ, per germline. The CDR3 spans 13 residues. The CDR3 nucleotides are TGTGCCAGCAGCTTAGAAATCGGGAACGAGCAGTACTTC. As protein: CASSLEIGNEQYF.

This clone is a singleton in its sample. The V call is TRBV5-1, the J call TRBJ2-5; D is tentatively TRBD1 or TRBD2 (5 bases each). Trimming took off 4 bases at V and 5 bases at J, with 21 bases between the two ends. This CDR3 region has 16 residues. Per the germline V gene, CDR1 is SGHRS and CDR2 is YFSETQ. CDR3 nucleotide sequence: TGCGCCAGCAGCATGAACCCGGGACGCGACGTGGAGACCCAGTACTTC. It yields the protein CASSMNPGRDVETQYF.

The chain recombines TRBV11-2 with TRBJ1-2; D is perhaps TRBD1 (5 bases). CDR1 is SGHAT and CDR2 is FQNNGV in the germline V gene. The CDR3 totals 13 residues. V was shortened by 1 base and J by 7 bases, with 10 bases between the two germline ends. This CDR3 is CASSLGTRGGYTF. Written as DNA, the CDR3 is TGTGCCAGCAGCTTAGGGACAAGGGGTGGCTACACCTTC. The complete variable domain, with remaining parts taken from reference TRBV11-2 and TRBJ1-2, reads EAGVAQSPRYKIIEKRQSVAFWCNPISGHATLYWYQQILGQGPKLLIQFQNNGVVDDSQLPKDRFSAERLKGVDSTLKIQPAKLEDSAVYLCASSLGTRGGYTFGSGTRLTVV.

Only one count was recorded for this clone. The genes are TRBV5-1 and TRBJ2-2; possibly TRBD2 for D (6 bases). The germline gives CDR1 SGHRS, CDR2 YFSETQ. V was clipped by 0 bases and J by 0 bases, with 12 bases between them. CDR3 length: 17 amino acids. CDR3 sequence (DNA): TGCGCCAGCAGCTTGGCCAATGGCGGGACGAACACCGGGGAGCTGTTTTTT. This encodes CASSLANGGTNTGELFF.

The J gene is TRBJ2-2, the V gene TRBV7-2; D ambiguous. Trimming took off 0 bases at V and 1 base at J, with 3 bases between the two ends. CDR3 length: 14 residues. Germline V gene lookup returns CDR1 SGHTA and CDR2 FQGNSA. DNA for the CDR3: TGTGCCAGCAGCTTAGCGGGGAACACCGGGGAGCTGTTTTTT. It specifies CASSLAGNTGELFF.

The chain carries TRBV4-2 and TRBJ1-4; D is unclear. V was cut by 0 bases and J by 7 bases, with 9 bases left in between. This CDR3 spans 14 amino acids. Germline CDR1 reads LGHNA; CDR2 reads YNFKEQ. This chain's CDR3 is CASSQEGQSEKLFF. The CDR3 nucleotides are TGTGCCAGCAGCCAAGAAGGGCAGAGTGAAAAACTGTTTTTT.

This rearrangement joins TRBV7-3 to TRBJ1-6, with D uncertain. The CDR3 totals 13 residues. Germline CDR1 SGHTA, CDR2 FQGTGA. With 2 bases removed from V and 10 bases from J, the gap between germline ends came to 9 bases. The CDR3 spells CASSLFERSPLHF. The CDR3 bases are TGTGCCAGCAGCTTATTTGAGAGATCACCCCTCCACTTT.

This chain joins TRBV2 and TRBJ1-2; 8 bases agree with TRBD1. Trimming took 11 bases from V and 3 from J; bases not matched to a gene: 11. The germline gives CDR1 SNHLY, CDR2 FYNNEI. The CDR3 loop spans 14 amino acids. CDR3 nucleotides: TGTGCCGGAGGACAGGGCTTTTGGGACTATGGCTACACCTTC. Its translation: CAGGQGFWDYGYTF. Full variable domain (rest looked up from reference TRBV2 and TRBJ1-2): EPEVTQTPSHQVTQMGQEVILRCVPISNHLYFYWYRQILGQKVEFLVSFYNNEISEKSEIFDDQFSVERPDGSNFTLKIRSTKLEDSAMYFCAGGQGFWDYGYTFGSGTRLTVV.

The rearrangement uses TRBV30 and TRBJ1-2; D unresolved. Germline-derived CDR1 and CDR2 are GTSNPN and SVGIG (reference sequence). V gave up 2 bases and J gave up 2 bases, with 9 bases separating them. This CDR3 is built from 13 residues. DNA of the CDR3: TGTGCCTGGAGTCCGGACGGAAACTATGGCTACACCTTC. Translated, it gives CAWSPDGNYGYTF.

The chain is built from TRBV18 and TRBJ1-2, with a weak D call TRBD1 (5 bases). Germline values: CDR1 KGHSH, CDR2 LQKENI. Deletions cut 6 bases from V and 6 bases from J, with 14 bases between. CDR3 length equals 13 residues. CDR3 sequence reads: CASSPGRENGYTF. The CDR3 nucleotides read TGTGCCAGCTCTCCCGGCAGGGAGAATGGCTACACCTTC.

The chain is built from TRBV4-2 and TRBJ2-2; a weak D match, TRBD1 (5 bases). The CDR3 has 15 residues. The V end lost 3 bases, the J end lost 10 bases, and 18 bases lay between the germline ends. CDR1 is LGHNA and CDR2 is YNFKEQ in the germline V gene. Here the CDR3 reads CASSHPSSGAKELFF. Here the CDR3 DNA reads TGTGCCAGCAGCCACCCAAGTAGTGGGGCGAAGGAGCTGTTTTTT.

There are a few counts of this clone. The CDR3 is CASGRAGETQYF. For the CDR3, the DNA is TGTGCCAGCGGGAGGGCCGGGGAGACCCAGTACTTC. The chain uses TRBV7-9 and TRBJ2-5; 7 nucleotides line up with TRBD2. CDR1 SEHNR and CDR2 FQNEAQ come from the germline V gene (reference sequence). This CDR3 is built from 12 residues. V shed 8 bases and J 5 bases; nucleotides not matched to a gene: 5.

The rearrangement joins TRBV11-2 to TRBJ2-7, with TRBD2 matching over 10 bases. The CDR3 has 13 residues. After removal of 7 bases from V and 5 bases from J, the junction contained 5 bases not matched to a gene. Germline assignment: CDR1 SGHAT and CDR2 FQNNGV. This CDR3 reads CASKAGGPHEQYF. CDR3 coding DNA: TGTGCCAGCAAAGCGGGAGGGCCTCACGAGCAGTACTTC.

This chain connects TRBV18 to TRBJ2-2, with a weak D call TRBD2 (6 bases). Germline CDR1 reads KGHSH; CDR2 reads LQKENI. The CDR3 spans 15 residues. V was cut by 0 bases and J by 4 bases, with 9 bases left in between. DNA for the CDR3: TGTGCCAGCTCACCACCGGGGGGAGGCACCGGGGAGCTGTTTTTT. Amino acids: CASSPPGGGTGELFF.

V and J are TRBV9 and TRBJ1-2; the match to TRBD1 covers 10 bases. V was clipped by 2 bases and J by 10 bases; unmatched bases: 8. The CDR3 totals 14 residues. The germline V gene has CDR1 SGDLS and CDR2 YYNGEE. The CDR3, as DNA: TGTGCCAGCAGCGTTGACAGGGGGCGAGTAACCTACACCTTC. It encodes CASSVDRGRVTYTF.

The chain combines TRBV2 with TRBJ1-1; the D is unclear. The CDR3 sequence is 13 residues long. The germline gives CDR1 SNHLY, CDR2 FYNNEI. V was cut by 6 bases and J by 4 bases, with 12 bases left in between. This chain's CDR3 is CASREQESTEAFF. In nucleotides, the CDR3 is TGTGCCAGCAGGGAGCAGGAGTCCACTGAAGCTTTCTTT.

The chain joins TRBV30 to TRBJ1-5; no clear D. Per the germline V gene, CDR1 is GTSNPN and CDR2 is SVGIG (reference sequence). Trimming cost V 2 bases and J 4 bases, with 9 bases left between them. CDR3 size: 13 residues. The CDR3 sequence is CAWSSRFNQPQHF. In nucleotides, the CDR3 is TGTGCCTGGAGTAGCAGGTTTAATCAGCCCCAGCATTTT.

The chain has TRBV15 and TRBJ2-7; D call uncertain. CDR1 and CDR2 from the germline V gene are LNHNV and YYDKDF (reference sequence). The CDR3 length is 14 residues. The ends were cut back, 0 bases at V and 0 bases at J, with 6 bases in the middle. The CDR3 DNA follows: TGTGCCACCAGCAGAGAGAGGTTCTCCTACGAGCAGTACTTC. It yields the protein CATSRERFSYEQYF. Full variable domain (remainder filled in from reference TRBV15 and TRBJ2-7): DAMVIQNPRYQVTQFGKPVTLSCSQTLNHNVMYWYQQKSSQAPKLLFHYYDKDFNNEADTPDNFQSRRPNTSFCFLDIRSPGLGDTAMYLCATSRERFSYEQYFGPGTRLTVT.

Comments on this clone: The sample carries other DNA sequences with the same CDR3. CDR3 in amino acids: CASSLQETQYF. CDR3 in DNA: TGTGCCAGCAGCTTACAAGAGACCCAGTACTTC. The chain has TRBV7-9 and TRBJ2-5; D call uncertain. Germline-derived CDR1 and CDR2 are SEHNR and FQNEAQ (reference sequence). This CDR3 comprises 11 residues. V lost 2 bases and J 2 bases, leaving 0 bases between the germline ends.

The chain is built from TRBV2 and TRBJ1-3; D remains ambiguous. This CDR3 contains 13 residues. The V end was cut by 6 bases, the J end by 2 bases, with 8 bases between. Per germline, CDR1 SNHLY and CDR2 FYNNEI. CDR3 residues: CASRRDPGNTIYF. In DNA form, the CDR3 reads TGTGCCAGCAGGCGGGATCCTGGAAACACCATATATTTT.

This chain uses TRBV10-3 with TRBJ1-1, with 9 bases that match TRBD1. V lost 4 bases to trimming and J lost 4 bases; unmatched junction nucleotides: 4. The CDR3 covers 14 residues. Germline CDR1 reads ENHRY; CDR2 reads SYGVKD. The CDR3 spells CAISGDRGGTEAFF. CDR3 coding DNA: TGTGCCATCAGTGGCGACAGGGGGGGCACTGAAGCTTTCTTT.

V usage is TRBV27 and J usage is TRBJ1-5; D gene uncertain. With 5 bases removed from V and 3 bases from J, the gap between germline ends came to 8 bases. The CDR3 has 13 amino acids. The germline V gene has CDR1 MNHEY and CDR2 SMNVEV (reference sequence). The CDR3 nucleotides are TGTGCCAGCAGTACCACGTACAATCAGCCCCAGCATTTT. Protein product: CASSTTYNQPQHF.